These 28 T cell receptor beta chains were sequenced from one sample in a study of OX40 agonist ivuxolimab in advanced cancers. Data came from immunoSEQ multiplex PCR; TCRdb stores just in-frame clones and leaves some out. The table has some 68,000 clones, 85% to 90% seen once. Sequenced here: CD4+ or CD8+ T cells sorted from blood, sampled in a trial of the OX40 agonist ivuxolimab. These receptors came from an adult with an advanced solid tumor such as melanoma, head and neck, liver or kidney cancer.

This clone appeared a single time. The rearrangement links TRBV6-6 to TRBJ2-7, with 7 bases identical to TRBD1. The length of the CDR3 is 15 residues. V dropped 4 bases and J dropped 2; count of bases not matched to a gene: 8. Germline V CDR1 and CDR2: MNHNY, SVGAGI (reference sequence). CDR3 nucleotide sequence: TGTGCCAGCAGTTCCTTCGCAGGGGGTACCTACGAGCAGTACTTC. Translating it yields CASSSFAGGTYEQYF.

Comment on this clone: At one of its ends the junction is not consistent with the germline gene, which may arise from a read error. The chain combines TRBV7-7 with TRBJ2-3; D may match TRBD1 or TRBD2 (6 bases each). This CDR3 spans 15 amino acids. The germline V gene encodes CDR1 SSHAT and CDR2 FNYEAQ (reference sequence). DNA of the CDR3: TGTGCTAGCAGCTTAGTCGGGGGCCCCGCAGATACGCAGTATTTT. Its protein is CASSLVGGPADTQYF.

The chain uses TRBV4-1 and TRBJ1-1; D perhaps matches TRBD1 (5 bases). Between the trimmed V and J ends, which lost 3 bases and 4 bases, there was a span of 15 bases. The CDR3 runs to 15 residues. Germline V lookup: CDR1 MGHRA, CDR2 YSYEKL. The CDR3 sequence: CASSHSWEGATEAFF. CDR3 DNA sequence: TGCGCCAGCAGCCACTCTTGGGAAGGGGCCACTGAAGCTTTCTTT.

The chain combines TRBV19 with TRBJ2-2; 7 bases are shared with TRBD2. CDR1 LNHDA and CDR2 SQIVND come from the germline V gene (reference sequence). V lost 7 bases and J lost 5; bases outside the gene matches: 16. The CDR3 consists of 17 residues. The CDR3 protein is CASTAVAGLPGTGELFF. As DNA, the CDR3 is TGTGCCAGTACCGCTGTAGCGGGCCTTCCGGGGACCGGGGAGCTGTTTTTT.

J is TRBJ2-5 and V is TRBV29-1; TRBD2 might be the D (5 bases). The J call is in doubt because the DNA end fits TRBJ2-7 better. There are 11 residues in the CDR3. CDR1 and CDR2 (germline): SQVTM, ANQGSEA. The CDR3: CSVGGYYEQYF. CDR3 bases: TGCAGCGTTGGAGGGTATTACGAGCAGTACTTC.

Here the CDR3 reads CASSTGTGSYEQYF. The CDR3 nucleotides read TGCGCCAGCAGCACCGGGACAGGGTCCTACGAGCAGTACTTC. This chain uses TRBV5-1 with TRBJ2-7; 9 bases align to TRBD1. Trimming took 4 bases from V and 1 from J; bases not matched to a gene: 3. CDR1 SGHRS and CDR2 YFSETQ come from the germline V gene. The CDR3 has 14 amino acids. Full variable domain (remainder filled in from reference TRBV5-1 and TRBJ2-7): KAGVTQTPRYLIKTRGQQVTLSCSPISGHRSVSWYQQTPGQGLQFLFEYFSETQRNKGNFPGRFSGRQFSNSRSEMNVSTLELGDSALYLCASSTGTGSYEQYFGPGTRLTVT.

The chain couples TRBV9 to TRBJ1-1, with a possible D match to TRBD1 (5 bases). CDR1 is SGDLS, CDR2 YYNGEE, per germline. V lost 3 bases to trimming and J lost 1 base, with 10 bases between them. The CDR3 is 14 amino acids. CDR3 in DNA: TGTGCCAGCAGCGAGGGGCAGCGGAACACTGAAGCTTTCTTT. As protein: CASSEGQRNTEAFF.

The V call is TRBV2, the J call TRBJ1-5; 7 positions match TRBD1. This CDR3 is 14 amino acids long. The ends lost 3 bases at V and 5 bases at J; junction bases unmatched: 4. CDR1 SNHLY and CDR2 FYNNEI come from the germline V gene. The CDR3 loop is CASSDRGGYQPQHF. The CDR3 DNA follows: TGTGCCAGCAGTGACAGGGGGGGCTATCAGCCCCAGCATTTT.

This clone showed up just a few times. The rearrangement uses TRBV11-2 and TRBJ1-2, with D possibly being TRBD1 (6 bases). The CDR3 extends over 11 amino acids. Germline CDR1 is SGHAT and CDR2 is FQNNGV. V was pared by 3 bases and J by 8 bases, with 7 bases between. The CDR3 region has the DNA TGTGCCAGCAGCTTCAGGGGCGGCTACACCTTC. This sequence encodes CASSFRGGYTF.

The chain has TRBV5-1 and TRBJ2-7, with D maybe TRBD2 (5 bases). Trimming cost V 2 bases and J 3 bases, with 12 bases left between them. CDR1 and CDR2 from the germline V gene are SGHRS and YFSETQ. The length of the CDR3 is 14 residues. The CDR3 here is CASSLRPGIYEQYF. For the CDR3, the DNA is TGCGCCAGCAGCTTACGTCCGGGAATCTACGAGCAGTACTTC.

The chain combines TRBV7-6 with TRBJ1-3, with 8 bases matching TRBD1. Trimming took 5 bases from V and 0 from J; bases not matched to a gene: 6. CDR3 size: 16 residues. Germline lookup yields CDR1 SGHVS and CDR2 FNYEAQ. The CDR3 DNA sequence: TGTGCCAGCAGCCGCGGACAGGGCTACTCTGGAAACACCATATATTTT. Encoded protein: CASSRGQGYSGNTIYF.

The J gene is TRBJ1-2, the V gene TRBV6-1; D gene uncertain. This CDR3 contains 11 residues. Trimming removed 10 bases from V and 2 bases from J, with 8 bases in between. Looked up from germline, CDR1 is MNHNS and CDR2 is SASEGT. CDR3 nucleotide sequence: TGTGCCACCCTTTGGAACTATGGCTACACCTTC. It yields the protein CATLWNYGYTF.

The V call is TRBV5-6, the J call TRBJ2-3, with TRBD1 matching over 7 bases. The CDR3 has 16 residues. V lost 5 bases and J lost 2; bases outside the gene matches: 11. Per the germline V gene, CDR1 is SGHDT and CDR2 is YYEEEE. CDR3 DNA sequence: TGTGCCAGCAGTTCTCTTAGGCAGGGGGACACAGATACGCAGTATTTT. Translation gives CASSSLRQGDTDTQYF.

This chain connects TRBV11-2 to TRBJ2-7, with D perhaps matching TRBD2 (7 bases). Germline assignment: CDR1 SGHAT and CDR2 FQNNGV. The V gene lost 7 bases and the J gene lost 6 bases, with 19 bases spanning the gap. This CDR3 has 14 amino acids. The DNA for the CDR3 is TGTGCCAGCACCCCAGGGCGTAGGGGGGGCGAGCAGTACTTC. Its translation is CASTPGRRGGEQYF.

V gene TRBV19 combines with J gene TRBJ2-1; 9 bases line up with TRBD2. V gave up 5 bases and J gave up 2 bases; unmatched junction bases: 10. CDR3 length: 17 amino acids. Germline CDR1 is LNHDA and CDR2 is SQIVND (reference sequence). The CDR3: CASSLRVAGGTYNEQFF. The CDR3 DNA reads TGTGCCAGTAGTCTCCGGGTGGCGGGAGGGACCTACAATGAGCAGTTCTTC.

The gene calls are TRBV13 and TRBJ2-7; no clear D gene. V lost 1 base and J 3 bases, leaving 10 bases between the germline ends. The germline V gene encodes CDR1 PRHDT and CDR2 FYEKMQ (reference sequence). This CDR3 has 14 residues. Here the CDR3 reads CASSLAAGNYEQYF. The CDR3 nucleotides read TGTGCCAGCAGCTTAGCGGCAGGAAACTACGAGCAGTACTTC.

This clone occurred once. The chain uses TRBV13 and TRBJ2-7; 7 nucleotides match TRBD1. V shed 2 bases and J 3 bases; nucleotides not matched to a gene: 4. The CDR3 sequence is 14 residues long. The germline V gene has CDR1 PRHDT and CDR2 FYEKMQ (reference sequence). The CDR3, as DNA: TGTGCCAGCAGCTTACAGGCAGGGGGCTACGAGCAGTACTTC. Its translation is CASSLQAGGYEQYF.

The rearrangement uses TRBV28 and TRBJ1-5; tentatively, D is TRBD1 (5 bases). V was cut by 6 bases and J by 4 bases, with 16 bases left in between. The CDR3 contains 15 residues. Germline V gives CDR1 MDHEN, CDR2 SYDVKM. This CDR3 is CASSPGGVRNQPQHF. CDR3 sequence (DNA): TGTGCCAGCAGCCCGGGGGGTGTCCGTAATCAGCCCCAGCATTTT.

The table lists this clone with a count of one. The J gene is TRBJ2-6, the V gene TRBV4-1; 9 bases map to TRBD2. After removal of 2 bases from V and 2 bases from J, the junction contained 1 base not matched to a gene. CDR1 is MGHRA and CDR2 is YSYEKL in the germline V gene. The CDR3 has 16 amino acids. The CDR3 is CASSQLAGTGANVLTF. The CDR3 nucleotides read TGCGCCAGCAGCCAACTAGCGGGAACTGGGGCCAACGTCCTGACTTTC.

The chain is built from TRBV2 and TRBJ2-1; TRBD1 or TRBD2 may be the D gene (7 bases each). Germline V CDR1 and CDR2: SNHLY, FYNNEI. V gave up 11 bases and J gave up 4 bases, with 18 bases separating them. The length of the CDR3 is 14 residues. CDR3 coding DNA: TGTGCCGGAGGGGGCGGGAGTAGGTACAATGAGCAGTTCTTC. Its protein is CAGGGGSRYNEQFF.

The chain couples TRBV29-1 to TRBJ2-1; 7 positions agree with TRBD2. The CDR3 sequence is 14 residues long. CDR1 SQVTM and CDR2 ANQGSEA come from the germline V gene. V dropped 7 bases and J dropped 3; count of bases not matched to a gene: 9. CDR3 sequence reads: CSATLAGVYNEQFF. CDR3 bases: TGCAGCGCCACCCTTGCGGGGGTCTACAATGAGCAGTTCTTC.

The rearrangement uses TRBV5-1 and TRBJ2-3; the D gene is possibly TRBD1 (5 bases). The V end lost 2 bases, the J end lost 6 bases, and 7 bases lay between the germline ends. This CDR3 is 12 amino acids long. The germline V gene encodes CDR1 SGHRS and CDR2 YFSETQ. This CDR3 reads CASSFSGDTQYF. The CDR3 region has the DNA TGCGCCAGCAGCTTTTCAGGGGATACGCAGTATTTT. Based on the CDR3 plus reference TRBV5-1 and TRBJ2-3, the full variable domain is KAGVTQTPRYLIKTRGQQVTLSCSPISGHRSVSWYQQTPGQGLQFLFEYFSETQRNKGNFPGRFSGRQFSNSRSEMNVSTLELGDSALYLCASSFSGDTQYFGPGTRLTVL.

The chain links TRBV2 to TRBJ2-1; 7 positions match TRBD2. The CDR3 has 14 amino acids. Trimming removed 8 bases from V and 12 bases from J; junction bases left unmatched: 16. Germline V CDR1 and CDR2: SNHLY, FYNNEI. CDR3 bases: TGTGCCAGCTCTCTAGCGGCCTCTCTCCTAGCGCAGTTCTTC. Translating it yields CASSLAASLLAQFF.

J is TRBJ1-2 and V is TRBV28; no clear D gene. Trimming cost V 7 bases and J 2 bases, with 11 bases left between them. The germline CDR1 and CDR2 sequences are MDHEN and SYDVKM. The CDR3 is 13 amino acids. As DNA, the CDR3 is TGTGCCAGCACCCTCGGGAGAAACTATGGCTACACCTTC. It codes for CASTLGRNYGYTF.

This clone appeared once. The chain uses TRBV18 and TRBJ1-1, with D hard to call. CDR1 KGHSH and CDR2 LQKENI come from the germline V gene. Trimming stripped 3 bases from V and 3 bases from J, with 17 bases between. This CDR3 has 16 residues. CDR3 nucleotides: TGTGCCAGCTCACCCCGGGATGGTTTAGGGCACACTGAAGCTTTCTTT. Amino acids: CASSPRDGLGHTEAFF.

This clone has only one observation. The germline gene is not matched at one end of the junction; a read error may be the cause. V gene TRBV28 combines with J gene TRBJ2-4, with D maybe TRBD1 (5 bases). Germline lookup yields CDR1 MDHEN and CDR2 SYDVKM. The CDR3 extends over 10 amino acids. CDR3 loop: CASSGREMDF. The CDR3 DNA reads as TGTGCCAGCAGCGGCAGGGAAATGGACTTC.

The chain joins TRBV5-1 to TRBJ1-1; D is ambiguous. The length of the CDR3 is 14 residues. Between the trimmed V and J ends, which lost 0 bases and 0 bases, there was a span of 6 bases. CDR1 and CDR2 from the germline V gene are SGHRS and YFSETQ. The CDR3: CASSLDGLNTEAFF. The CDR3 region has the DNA TGCGCCAGCAGCTTGGATGGATTGAACACTGAAGCTTTCTTT.

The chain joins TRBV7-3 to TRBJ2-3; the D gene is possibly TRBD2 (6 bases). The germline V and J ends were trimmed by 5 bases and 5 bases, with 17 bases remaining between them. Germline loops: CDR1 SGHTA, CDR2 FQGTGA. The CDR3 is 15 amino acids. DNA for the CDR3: TGTGCCAGCAGCCCTCAACCGGGGGTCCAAGATACGCAGTATTTT. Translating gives CASSPQPGVQDTQYF.